Sequencing of this T cell receptor (beta chain) was carried out in a study of cytomegalovirus exposure and HLA in healthy donors. The V end was cut by 4 bases, the J end by 3 bases, with 11 bases between. The CDR3 is 14 amino acids. Germline CDR1 reads SGHTA; CDR2 reads FQGTGA. Findings of the study overall: Researchers reported in a later analysis that common viral pathogens appeared linked to several top clusters. Roughly even sequencing depth across donors was the assumption behind the presence/absence analyses. When analyzed later, a missense DCLRE1C variant was found to be linked to TCR beta V- and J-gene trimming.

The PCR contained 60 Vbeta and 13 Jbeta primers. How the authors handled the data: Later, 65 million to 85 million unique TCR beta chains were counted in an analysis, and around 11 million of them were shared. Sequencing used immunoSEQ multiplex PCR; TCRdb keeps in-frame clones, though not all of them. That table is the source of V, J and clone size, and D and trimming were worked out from the DNA. This sample's table reports fewer than 150,000 clones. Comments on this clone: Its antigen is unknown.

V gene TRBV7-3 combines with J gene TRBJ2-3, with D perhaps TRBD1 (5 bases). What was sequenced was PBMCs. The TCR sequence derives from a man aged 40-55 years in good health and CMV-seronegative. The CDR3 is CASSSRVGTDTQYF. The DNA of the CDR3 is TGTGCCAGCAGCTCCAGGGTCGGAACAGATACGCAGTATTTT.